This T cell receptor (beta chain) was identified during a study of neurological immune-mediated disorders. The making of cDNA relied on 5'RACE with 10-nucleotide random UMIs. In TCRdb, the 5' RACE reads were re-called with MiXCR into one record per CDR3 protein. The data show tens of thousands of distinct CDR3 sequences, 4.5% to 5.5% seen once. CDR3 length: 15 residues. V was cut by 8 bases and J by 3 bases, with 19 bases left in between. Findings of the study overall: None of the CDR3 amino acid sequences of expanded clones recurred across subjects, suggesting private repertoires in all groups. There was no association between the multiple sclerosis repertoire cluster and any clinical or MRI feature.

Comment on this clonotype: Its antigen is not identified. A single base separates this from a much larger clone, so it may be a read error.

The unsorted libraries originated from 2 million PBMCs kept at -80 C. Material for sequencing was PBMCs. The TCR originated in a woman in her sixties or seventies with multiple sclerosis. The chain employs TRBV12-3 or TRBV12-4 and TRBJ1-2, with D perhaps TRBD1 (6 bases). The CDR3 is CASSKSGTPYYGYTF. CDR3 nucleotide sequence: TGTGCCAGCTCAAAAAGCGGGACACCCTACTATGGCTACACCTTC.